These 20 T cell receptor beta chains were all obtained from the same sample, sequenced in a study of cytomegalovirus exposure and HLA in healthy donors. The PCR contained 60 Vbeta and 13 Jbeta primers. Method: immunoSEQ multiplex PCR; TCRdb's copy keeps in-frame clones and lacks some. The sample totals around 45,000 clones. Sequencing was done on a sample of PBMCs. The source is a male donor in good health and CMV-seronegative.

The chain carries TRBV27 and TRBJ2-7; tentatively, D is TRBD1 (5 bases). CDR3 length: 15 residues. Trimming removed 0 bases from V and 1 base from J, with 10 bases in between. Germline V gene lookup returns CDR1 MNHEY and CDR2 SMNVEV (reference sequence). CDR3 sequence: CASSLSSQGSYEQYF. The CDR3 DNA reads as TGTGCCAGCAGTTTATCGTCCCAGGGTTCCTACGAGCAGTACTTC.

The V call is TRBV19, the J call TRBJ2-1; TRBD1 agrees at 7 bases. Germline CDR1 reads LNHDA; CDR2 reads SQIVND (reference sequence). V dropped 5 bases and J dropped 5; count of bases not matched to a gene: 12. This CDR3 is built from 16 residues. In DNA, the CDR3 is TGTGCCAGTAGTGGGGCCTTTGGGACAGAAAACAATGAGCAGTTCTTC. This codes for CASSGAFGTENNEQFF.

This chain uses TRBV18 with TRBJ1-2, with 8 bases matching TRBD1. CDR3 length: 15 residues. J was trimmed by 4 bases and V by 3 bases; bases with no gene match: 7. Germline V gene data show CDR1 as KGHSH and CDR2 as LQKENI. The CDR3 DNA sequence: TGTGCCAGCTCACCCGACAGGGGTGTTGGCTATGGCTACACCTTC. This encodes CASSPDRGVGYGYTF.

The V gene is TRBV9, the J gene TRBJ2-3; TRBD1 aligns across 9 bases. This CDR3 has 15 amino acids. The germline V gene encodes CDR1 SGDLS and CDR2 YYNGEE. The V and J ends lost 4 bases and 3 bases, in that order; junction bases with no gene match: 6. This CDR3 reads CASSRDRASTDTQYF. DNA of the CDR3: TGTGCCAGCAGCCGGGACAGGGCCAGTACAGATACGCAGTATTTT.

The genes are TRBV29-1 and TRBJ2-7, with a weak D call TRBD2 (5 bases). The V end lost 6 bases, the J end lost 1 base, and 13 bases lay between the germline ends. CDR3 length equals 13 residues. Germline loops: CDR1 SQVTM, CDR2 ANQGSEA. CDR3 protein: CSVLEEASYEQYF. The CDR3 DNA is TGCAGCGTGCTGGAGGAGGCTTCCTACGAGCAGTACTTC.

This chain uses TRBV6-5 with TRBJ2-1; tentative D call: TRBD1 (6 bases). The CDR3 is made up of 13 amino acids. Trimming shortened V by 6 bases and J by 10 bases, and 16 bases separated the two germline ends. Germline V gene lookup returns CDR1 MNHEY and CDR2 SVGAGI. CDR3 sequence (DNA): TGTGCCAGCAGCCACGGGGACACAGGGGAGCAGTTCTTC. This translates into CASSHGDTGEQFF.

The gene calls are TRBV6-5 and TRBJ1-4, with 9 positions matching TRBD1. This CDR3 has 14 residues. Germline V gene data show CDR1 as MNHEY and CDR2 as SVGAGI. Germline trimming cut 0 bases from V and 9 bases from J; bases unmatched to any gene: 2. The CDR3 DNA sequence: TGTGCCAGCAGTTACTCCGGGACAGGGAAAAAACTGTTTTTT. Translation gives CASSYSGTGKKLFF.

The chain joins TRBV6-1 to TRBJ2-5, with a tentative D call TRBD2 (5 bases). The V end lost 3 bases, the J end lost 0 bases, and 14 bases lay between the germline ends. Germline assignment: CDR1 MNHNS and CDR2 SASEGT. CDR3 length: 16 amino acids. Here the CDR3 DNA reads TGTGCCAGCAGTGATCGGGCTAGCCCGAACCAAGAGACCCAGTACTTC. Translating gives CASSDRASPNQETQYF.

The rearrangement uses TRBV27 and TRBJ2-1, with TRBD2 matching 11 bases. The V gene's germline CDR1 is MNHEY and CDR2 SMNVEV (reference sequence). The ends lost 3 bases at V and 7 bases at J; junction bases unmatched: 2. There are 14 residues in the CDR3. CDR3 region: CASSFSGGANEQFF. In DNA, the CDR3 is TGTGCCAGCAGTTTTAGCGGGGGGGCGAATGAGCAGTTCTTC.

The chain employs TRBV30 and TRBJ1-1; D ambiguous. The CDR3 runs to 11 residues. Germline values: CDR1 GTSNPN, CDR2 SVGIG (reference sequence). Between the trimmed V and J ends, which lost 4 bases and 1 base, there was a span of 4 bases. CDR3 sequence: CAWIQNTEAFF. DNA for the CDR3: TGTGCCTGGATACAGAACACTGAAGCTTTCTTT.

CDR3 sequence (DNA): TGTGCCAGCAGCGGTTCCTCGGACAGGGGCTACGAGCAGTACTTC. It yields the protein CASSGSSDRGYEQYF. This chain joins TRBV9 and TRBJ2-7, with TRBD1 identical over 9 bases. V lost 3 bases and J lost 3; bases outside the gene matches: 7. Germline CDR1 and CDR2: SGDLS and YYNGEE. The CDR3 loop spans 15 amino acids.

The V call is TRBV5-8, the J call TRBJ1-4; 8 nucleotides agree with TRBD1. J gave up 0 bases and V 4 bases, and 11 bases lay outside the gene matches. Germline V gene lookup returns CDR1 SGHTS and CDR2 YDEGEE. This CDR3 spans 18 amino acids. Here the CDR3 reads CASSLGTGGLSTNEKLFF. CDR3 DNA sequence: TGTGCCAGCAGCCTCGGGACAGGAGGCCTCTCAACTAATGAAAAACTGTTTTTT.

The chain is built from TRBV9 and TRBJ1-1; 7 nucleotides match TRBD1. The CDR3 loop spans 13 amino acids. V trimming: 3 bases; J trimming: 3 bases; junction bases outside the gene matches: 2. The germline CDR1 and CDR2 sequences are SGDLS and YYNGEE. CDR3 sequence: CASSDRGYTEAFF. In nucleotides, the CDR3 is TGTGCCAGCAGCGACAGGGGTTACACTGAAGCTTTCTTT.

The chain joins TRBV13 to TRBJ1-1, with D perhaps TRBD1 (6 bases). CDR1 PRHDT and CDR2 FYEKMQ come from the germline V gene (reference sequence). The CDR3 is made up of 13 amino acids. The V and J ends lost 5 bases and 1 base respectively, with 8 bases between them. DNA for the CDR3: TGTGCCAGCAGCGGACAGACGAACACTGAAGCTTTCTTT. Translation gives CASSGQTNTEAFF.

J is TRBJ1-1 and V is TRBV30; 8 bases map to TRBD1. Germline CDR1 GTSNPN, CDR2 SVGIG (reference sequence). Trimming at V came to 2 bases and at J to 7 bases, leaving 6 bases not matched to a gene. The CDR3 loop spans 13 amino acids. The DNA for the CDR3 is TGTGCCTGGAGTTACCCCGGACAGGGTGAAGCTTTCTTT. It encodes CAWSYPGQGEAFF.

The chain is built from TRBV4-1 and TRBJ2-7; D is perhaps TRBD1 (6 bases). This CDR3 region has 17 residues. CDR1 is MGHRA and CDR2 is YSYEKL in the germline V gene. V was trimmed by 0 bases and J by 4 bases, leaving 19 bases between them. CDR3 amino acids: CASSQEEAPDRKYEQYF. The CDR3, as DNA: TGCGCCAGCAGCCAAGAGGAAGCGCCGGACAGAAAGTACGAGCAGTACTTC.

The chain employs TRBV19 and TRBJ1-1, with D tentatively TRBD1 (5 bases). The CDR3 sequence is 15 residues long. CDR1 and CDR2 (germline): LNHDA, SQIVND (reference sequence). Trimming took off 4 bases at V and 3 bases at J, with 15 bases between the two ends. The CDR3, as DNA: TGTGCCAGTAGTAGGCTAGACGAACAGGACACTGAAGCTTTCTTT. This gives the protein CASSRLDEQDTEAFF. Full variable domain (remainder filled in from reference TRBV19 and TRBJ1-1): DGGITQSPKYLFRKEGQNVTLSCEQNLNHDAMYWYRQDPGQGLRLIYYSQIVNDFQKGDIAEGYSVSREKKESFPLTVTSAQKNPTAFYLCASSRLDEQDTEAFFGQGTRLTVV.

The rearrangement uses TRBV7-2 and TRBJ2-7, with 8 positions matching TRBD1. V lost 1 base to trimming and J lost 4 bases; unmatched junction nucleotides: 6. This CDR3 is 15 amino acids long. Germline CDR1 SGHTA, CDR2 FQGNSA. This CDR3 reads CASSLVPGGGYEQYF. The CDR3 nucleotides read TGTGCCAGCAGCTTAGTTCCAGGGGGCGGTTACGAGCAGTACTTC.

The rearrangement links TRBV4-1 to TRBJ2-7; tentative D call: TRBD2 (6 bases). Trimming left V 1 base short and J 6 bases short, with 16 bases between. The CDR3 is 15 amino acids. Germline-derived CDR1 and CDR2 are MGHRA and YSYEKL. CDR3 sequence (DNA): TGCGCCAGCAGCCAAGTTAGGGGCGGGGTCGGCGAGCAGTACTTC. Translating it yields CASSQVRGGVGEQYF.

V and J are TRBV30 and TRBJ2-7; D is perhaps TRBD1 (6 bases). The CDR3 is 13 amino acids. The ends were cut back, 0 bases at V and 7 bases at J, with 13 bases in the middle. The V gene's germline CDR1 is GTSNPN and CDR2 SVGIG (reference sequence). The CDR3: CAWSVGGRGEQYF. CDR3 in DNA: TGTGCCTGGAGTGTAGGGGGTCGGGGAGAGCAGTACTTC.